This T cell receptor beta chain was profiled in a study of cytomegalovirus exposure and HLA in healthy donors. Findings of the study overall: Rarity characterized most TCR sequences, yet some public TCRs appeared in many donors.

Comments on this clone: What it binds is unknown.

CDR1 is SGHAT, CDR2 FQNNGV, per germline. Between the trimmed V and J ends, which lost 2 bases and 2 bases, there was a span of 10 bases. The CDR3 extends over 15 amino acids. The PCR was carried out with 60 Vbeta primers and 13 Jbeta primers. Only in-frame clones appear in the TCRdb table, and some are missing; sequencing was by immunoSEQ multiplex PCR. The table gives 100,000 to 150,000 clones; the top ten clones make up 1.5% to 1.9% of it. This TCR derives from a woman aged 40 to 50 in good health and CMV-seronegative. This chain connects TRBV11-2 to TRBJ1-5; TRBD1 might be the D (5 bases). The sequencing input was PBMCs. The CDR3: CASSLTDTGNQPQHF. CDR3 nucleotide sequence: TGTGCCAGCAGCTTAACGGACACGGGCAATCAGCCCCAGCATTTT.